These T cell receptor beta chains were read from a single sample in a study of T-cell memory formation after mild COVID-19. TCRdb ran MiXCR on the 5' RACE reads and lists one entry per CDR3 protein. This table has about 340,000 distinct CDR3 sequences, over 10% appearing once. Specimen: PBMCs or a T cell subset sorted from them (not recorded which). Receptors were obtained from a man aged 18 to 29 who had mild COVID-19 (a few samples of this study predate the infection). Cell type and time point are not known. Each CDR3 is given with its conserved first and last residue.

v_call cdr3_aa
TRBV7-9 CASSLHSLEAFF
TRBV11-1 CASSFPGQERSTDTQYF
TRBV20-1 CSAHKPGQGTDTQYF
TRBV7-2 CASSLDGRGLGTQYF
TRBV4-3 CASSQDPDGLGGYTF
TRBV2 CASYRDPGTEAFF
TRBV6-6 CASSPQGAWGNQPQHF
TRBV12-3/TRBV12-4 CASSAGGYGYGYTF
TRBV29-1 CSVEDTTSDEETQYF
TRBV20-1 CTCLDTANGYTF
TRBV20-1 CSARDPKGDNTGELFF
TRBV6-5 CASSHRVRNYYGYTF
TRBV5-1 CASSLAEVGPVYGYTF
TRBV5-1 CASSQEVHTDTQYF
TRBV6-2/TRBV6-3 CASSTIVGDGYTF
TRBV6-2/TRBV6-3 CASSVAGEGNGEQFF
TRBV23-1 CASSQGGELFF
TRBV5-4 CASSDYVNYGYTF
TRBV7-3 CASSLKDLRGERGYTF
TRBV29-1 CSVERGGSYNEQFF
TRBV5-5 CASSFSRGNTGELFF
TRBV9 CASSSPLERETQYF
TRBV11-2 CASSSTRQGWGTEAFF
TRBV9 CASSEPPRQGSENIQYF
TRBV5-1 CASSSEGNSPLHF
TRBV4-3 CASSQVYQVQGTDTQYF
TRBV6-2/TRBV6-3 CASRDRGETDTQYF
TRBV14 CASADWESGGEQFF
TRBV7-8 CASSSRLAGARDGELFF
TRBV12-3/TRBV12-4 CASSFISGNQPQHF
TRBV7-9 CASSVSGGDQPQHF
TRBV12-3/TRBV12-4 CASSFSMYGNEQFF
TRBV7-8 CASQQGSSYGYTF
TRBV28 CASRETNYGYTF
TRBV25-1 CASGSVGGGEIGELFF
TRBV5-4 CASSLDRVPQFF
TRBV6-5 CASTPGDVSPLHF
TRBV7-2 CASTLMRTGNTGELFF
TRBV27 CASRHGQVYEQYF
TRBV29-1 CSVEDRGRPRDTQYF
TRBV9 CASRTMAEDNSPLHF
TRBV4-1 CASSQDFAQANSYNSPLHF
TRBV7-2 CASSKPGPNEQFF
TRBV20-1 CSARDAPADYNSPLHF
TRBV7-2 CASSLRSGGADEQFF
TRBV6-2/TRBV6-3 CASSYEDGGEETQYF
TRBV29-1 CSVRRNTGELFF
TRBV6-5 CASSYSGARDEKLFF
TRBV29-1 CSGGSQGTYEQYF
TRBV14 CASRSLEPYGNEQFF
TRBV11-3 CASSTTSGGTQYF
TRBV5-1 CATWGEANTGELFF
TRBV11-2 CASTDTTSWGLQYF
TRBV11-2 CASSQFGTHTEAFF
TRBV21-1 CASSKARGAVNQETQYF
TRBV18 CASSPPGAPRGNIQYF
TRBV7-6 CASSSWSYNEQFF
TRBV7-2 CASSLALLAGELFF